One sample yielded the 2 T cell receptor beta chains listed below, sequenced in a study of CD8 T cells in Susac syndrome. The RNA, about 0.5 to 1 ug, was put through reverse transcription using random hexamers. From the immunoSEQ multiplex PCR reads, TCRdb called clonotypes with MiXCR, one entry per CDR3 protein. The sample records more than 250,000 distinct CDR3 sequences, just over 90% being singletons. The sequenced sample consisted of CD4+ T cells from PBMCs. These receptor sequences come from a human donor with multiple sclerosis.

In its sample, this clonotype was seen a few times. The chain links TRBV12-3 or TRBV12-4 to TRBJ1-2; D is undetermined. The CDR3 runs to 12 residues. V lost 1 base, J lost 4 bases, and 4 bases lay in between. CDR3 in DNA: TGTGCCAGCAGTTTAGGGTTCTATGGCTACACCTTC. Its protein is CASSLGFYGYTF.

The chain couples TRBV9 to TRBJ1-1; 7 positions agree with TRBD1. Germline CDR1 SGDLS, CDR2 YYNGEE. CDR3 length equals 15 residues. Unmatched junction bases numbered 9, after V lost 4 bases and J lost 3 bases. The CDR3 protein is CASSSGTVSYTEAFF. In DNA form, the CDR3 reads TGTGCCAGCAGCTCAGGGACAGTCTCTTACACTGAAGCTTTCTTT.